Sequencing of this TCR beta chain was carried out in a study of Ad26.COV2.S vaccination and SARS-CoV-2 variants. CDR3 length: 14 residues. Losses at the gene ends were 5 bases for V and 4 bases for J; bases not matched to a gene: 6. Germline CDR1 and CDR2: SGHVS and FNYEAQ. Profiling relied on immunoSEQ multiplex PCR, and the TCRdb table lists in-frame clones only, not all of them. There are more than 300,000 clones in the sample; 85% occur only once, and around 2% lies in the top ten. Described treatment: approximately 18 received Ad26.COV2.S at low or high dose, single or two shots; five or six received placebo; per-sample allocation not given. The study sampled participants on day 63 after the first vaccine or placebo injection.

The sample in question was peripheral blood, obtained in a trial of Ad26.COV2.S vaccine versus placebo. The sequence was collected from a person between 18 and 65 years old who received the Ad26.COV2.S COVID-19 vaccine or a placebo. This rearrangement joins TRBV7-6 to TRBJ2-7; 9 bases align to TRBD1. CDR3 loop: CASSRQGVLYEQYF. In nucleotides, the CDR3 is TGTGCCAGCAGCCGACAGGGGGTTCTATACGAGCAGTACTTC.